The 23 T cell receptor beta chains presented below share a single source sample, sequenced in a study of tissue T cells after allogeneic stem cell transplantation. Repertoires were generated with immunoSEQ multiplex PCR, while TCRdb's copy carries only in-frame clones and drops some. This sample has about 22,000 clones, with roughly two thirds found just once. The sequenced material came from spleen. The receptors derive from a female BALB/c mouse in good health. Strain haplotype at MHC: H2-d.

The sample holds one count of this clone. Genes and germline are mouse. With the read ending 1 residue before the CDR3 end, the germline J gene is used to fill in that end. This chain uses TRBV13-2 with TRBJ2-4; 8 bases are shared with TRBD1. Germline trimming cut 0 bases from V and 3 bases from J; bases unmatched to any gene: 3. The CDR3 sequence is 15 residues long. Per the germline V gene, CDR1 is NNHNN and CDR2 is SYGAGS (reference sequence). CDR3 bases read: TGTGCCAGCGGTGATGCCCCAGGGGGCCAAAACACCTTGTAC. Amino acid sequence: CASGDAPGGQNTLY. The entire CDR3 protein reads CASGDAPGGQNTLYF.

In regard to this clone: The gene symbols are mouse symbols. The read comes to an end 1 residue before the CDR3 does, leaving the germline J gene to fill in the end. The chain couples TRBV3 to TRBJ2-7; D may match TRBD1 or TRBD2 (6 bases each). The CDR3 has 14 amino acids. Germline V gives CDR1 SNHLY, CDR2 FYNGKV (reference sequence). Between the trimmed V and J ends, which lost 0 bases and 5 bases, there was a span of 11 bases. CDR3 sequence: CASSLALRGDEQYF. CDR3 DNA (partial): TGTGCCAGCAGCTTAGCGCTAAGGGGGGATGAACAGTAC.

In its sample, this clone was seen once. The gene names given are mouse names. The DNA ends 1 residue before the CDR3 does, and the rest of the CDR3 is filled in from the germline J gene. The chain combines TRBV31 with TRBJ1-1, with TRBD1 identical over 9 bases. The CDR3 totals 14 residues. Germline trimming cut 3 bases from V and 3 bases from J; bases unmatched to any gene: 5. Per germline, CDR1 GKSSPN and CDR2 SITVG. Incomplete CDR3 DNA: TGTGCCTGGAGAAACAGGGGGCAGGACACAGAAGTCTTC. It yields the protein CAWRNRGQDTEVF. The whole CDR3 sequence reads CAWRNRGQDTEVFF.

This clone has just one count. Genes and germline come from the mouse. The observed sequence ends 1 residue before the CDR3 terminus, with the missing tail filled in from the germline J gene. Other DNA sequences in this specimen translate into the identical CDR3. This rearrangement joins TRBV29 to TRBJ2-7; a possible D gene is TRBD2 (7 bases). CDR1 is MSHET and CDR2 is SYDVDS in the germline V gene. The CDR3 is made up of 14 amino acids. V was pared by 0 bases and J by 8 bases, with 14 bases between. CDR3 sequence: CASSLSRGAGQQYF. The CDR3 bases that were read are TGTGCTAGCAGTTTATCGAGGGGGGCGGGGCAACAGTAC.

About this clone: Here the gene names and germline are mouse. The read finishes 1 residue shy of the CDR3 end, and the germline J gene is used to complete it. This chain joins TRBV5 and TRBJ2-1; D is perhaps TRBD1 (6 bases). CDR1 and CDR2 from the germline V gene are LGHNA and YNLKQL (reference sequence). With 1 base removed from V and 0 bases from J, the gap between germline ends came to 10 bases. This CDR3 spans 16 amino acids. CDR3 loop: CASSQAGVLNYAEQFF. The covered CDR3 bases are TGTGCCAGCAGCCAAGCAGGGGTTCTTAACTATGCTGAGCAGTTC.

In regard to this clone: Mouse germline and gene names are used. The CDR3 is cut off 1 residue early in the read; its end comes from the germline J gene. The chain links TRBV1 to TRBJ2-2; the D gene is possibly TRBD1 (6 bases). CDR3 length equals 16 residues. Looked up from germline, CDR1 is NSQYPW and CDR2 is LRSPGD (reference sequence). V was cut by 0 bases and J by 0 bases, with 8 bases left in between. The CDR3 bases that were read are TGCACCTGCAGTGCAGATGAGGGGGCAAACACCGGGCAGCTCTAC. This gives the protein CTCSADEGANTGQLY. The CDR3 in full is CTCSADEGANTGQLYF. The whole variable domain, remainder taken from reference TRBV1 and TRBJ2-2, is VTLLEQNPRWRLVPRGQAVNLRCILKNSQYPWMSWYQQDLQKQLQWLFTLRSPGDKEVKSLPGADYLATRVTDTELRLQVANMSQGRTLYCTCSADEGANTGQLYFGEGSKLTVL.

Worth noting for this clone: The genes are named according to mouse. The read ends 1 residue shy of where the CDR3 ends; the end is completed using the germline J gene. The chain is built from TRBV13-1 and TRBJ2-4; 11 positions match TRBD1. The CDR3 covers 18 residues. The ends lost 0 bases at V and 1 base at J; junction bases unmatched: 7. The germline CDR1 and CDR2 sequences are NSHNY and SYGAGN. Partial CDR3 DNA: TGTGCCAGCAGTGATGCAAGGAGGACAGGGGGCCGTCAAAACACCTTGTAC. This translates into CASSDARRTGGRQNTLY. The entire CDR3 protein reads CASSDARRTGGRQNTLYF.

On this clone: Gene and germline names: mouse. Read data end 1 residue before the CDR3 end; the end is taken from the germline J gene. This chain joins TRBV20 and TRBJ2-4; no definite D call. This CDR3 is built from 11 residues. Trimming took 3 bases from V and 6 from J, leaving 7 bases between them. Germline V CDR1 and CDR2: GFQATS, STVNSAI. The DNA read from the CDR3 is TGTGGTGCTAGAGAACATAACACCTTGTAC. Translated: CGAREHNTLY. The CDR3, in full, reads CGAREHNTLYF.

The sample holds a few counts of this clone. Gene labels here are mouse ones. Read data end 1 residue before the CDR3 end; the end is taken from the germline J gene. The chain is built from TRBV29 and TRBJ2-1; 8 bases align to TRBD1. The CDR3 runs to 14 residues. Germline V gene data show CDR1 as MSHET and CDR2 as SYDVDS. J was trimmed by 7 bases and V by 3 bases; bases with no gene match: 5. The CDR3 sequence: CASSFRGRGAEQFF. The part of the CDR3 DNA that was read is TGTGCTAGCAGTTTCAGGGGGCGAGGCGCTGAGCAGTTC. Full variable domain (outside the CDR3, taken from reference TRBV29 and TRBJ2-1): DMKVTQMPRYLIKRMGENVLLECGQDMSHETMYWYRQDPGLGLQLIYISYDVDSNSEGDIPKGYRVSRKKREHFSLILDSAKTNQTSVYFCASSFRGRGAEQFFGPGTRLTVL.

About this clone itself: Gene names and germline match the mouse. From the germline J gene comes the end of the CDR3, since the read stops 1 residue before it. The chain employs TRBV29 and TRBJ2-5, with D perhaps assigned TRBD1 or TRBD2 (5 bases each). Between the trimmed V and J ends, which lost 5 bases and 4 bases, there was a span of 19 bases. The CDR3 covers 16 residues. CDR1 is MSHET and CDR2 is SYDVDS in the germline V gene. CDR3 DNA, as far as it was read: TGTGCTAGCAGTCCCCCTCCTCCAGGGACCAAAGACACCCAGTAC. Protein sequence: CASSPPPPGTKDTQY. The full CDR3 protein is CASSPPPPGTKDTQYF.

Details on this clone: All gene names here are mouse names. The read terminates 1 residue ahead of where the CDR3 ends, so the germline J gene completes it. The chain employs TRBV13-2 and TRBJ2-4; 11 positions match TRBD1. The length of the CDR3 is 16 residues. Germline V gene data show CDR1 as NNHNN and CDR2 as SYGAGS (reference sequence). The V segment lost 0 bases and the J segment 3 bases; nucleotides outside the gene matches: 3. Incomplete CDR3 DNA: TGTGCCAGCGGTGATGCAGGGGACAGGGGGCAAAACACCTTGTAC. Protein: CASGDAGDRGQNTLY. The full CDR3 reads CASGDAGDRGQNTLYF.

Note on this clone: Any gene name here is a mouse gene name. Read data end 1 residue before the CDR3 end; the end is taken from the germline J gene. V gene TRBV13-1 combines with J gene TRBJ2-4; 9 bases are shared with TRBD2. CDR1 and CDR2 from the germline V gene are NSHNY and SYGAGN. The CDR3 has 14 residues. V was clipped by 7 bases and J by 2 bases; unmatched bases: 5. CDR3 DNA, as far as it was read: TGTGCCAGCTTGGGGGGGCGTGATCAAAACACCTTGTAC. It yields the protein CASLGGRDQNTLY. The full CDR3 reads CASLGGRDQNTLYF.

This clone has a handful of counts. Gene and germline names: mouse. The read ends 1 residue shy of where the CDR3 ends; the end is completed using the germline J gene. This chain connects TRBV1 to TRBJ2-7; 9 positions agree with TRBD2. Germline assignment: CDR1 NSQYPW and CDR2 LRSPGD (reference sequence). V was clipped by 1 base and J by 8 bases; unmatched bases: 3. The CDR3 spans 13 residues. The CDR3 protein is CTCSAGMGGQQYF. Incomplete CDR3 DNA: TGCACCTGCAGTGCAGGCATGGGGGGGCAACAGTAC. Using reference TRBV1 and TRBJ2-7 for the parts outside the CDR3, the full variable domain is VTLLEQNPRWRLVPRGQAVNLRCILKNSQYPWMSWYQQDLQKQLQWLFTLRSPGDKEVKSLPGADYLATRVTDTELRLQVANMSQGRTLYCTCSAGMGGQQYFGPGTRLTVL.

Points on this clone: Gene names follow the mouse nomenclature. The CDR3 end is not reached by the read, which stops 1 residue before it; the germline J gene fills it in. The chain carries TRBV1 and TRBJ2-5; 7 nucleotides match TRBD2. CDR1 NSQYPW and CDR2 LRSPGD come from the germline V gene (reference sequence). J gave up 2 bases and V 3 bases, and 2 bases lay outside the gene matches. There are 14 residues in the CDR3. CDR3 residues: CTCSAGGTQDTQYF. The covered CDR3 bases are TGCACCTGCAGTGCTGGGGGGACCCAAGACACCCAGTAC.

Concerning this clone itself: Mouse gene names and germline throughout. Sequencing ends 1 residue short of the CDR3 end; the germline J gene provides the rest. The chain has TRBV19 and TRBJ1-4; the D gene is possibly TRBD1 (6 bases). Germline V CDR1 and CDR2: FNHDT, SITEND (reference sequence). This CDR3 comprises 14 residues. V lost 2 bases to trimming and J lost 4 bases, with 9 bases between them. CDR3 residues: CASSIRTDNERLFF. The part of the CDR3 DNA that was read is TGTGCCAGCAGTATCAGGACAGACAACGAAAGATTATTT.

Notes on this clone: Gene names and germline match the mouse. The read finishes 1 residue shy of the CDR3 end, and the germline J gene is used to complete it. The chain uses TRBV20 and TRBJ2-2; TRBD2 matches at 9 bases. With V trimmed by 3 bases and J by 2 bases, 4 bases remained unmatched. CDR1 and CDR2 from the germline V gene are GFQATS and STVNSAI. The CDR3 runs 15 residues. The covered CDR3 bases are TGTGGTGCTAGAGACGACTGGGGGAACACCGGGCAGCTCTAC. Translated, it gives CGARDDWGNTGQLY. The entire CDR3 protein is CGARDDWGNTGQLYF.

As concerns this clone: Any gene name here is a mouse gene name. From the germline J gene comes the end of the CDR3, since the read stops 1 residue before it. This rearrangement joins TRBV3 to TRBJ1-1; maybe TRBD1 (6 bases). Deletions cut 3 bases from V and 0 bases from J, with 8 bases between. This CDR3 contains 14 residues. Germline values: CDR1 SNHLY, CDR2 FYNGKV (reference sequence). The sequenced part of the CDR3 DNA is TGTGCCAGCAGCTTCGGGACACCAAACACAGAAGTCTTC. Its protein product is CASSFGTPNTEVF. The full CDR3 protein is CASSFGTPNTEVFF.

As for this clone: The listed genes are named as in mouse. The read ends 1 residue before the CDR3 terminus; that terminus is restored from the germline J gene. The rearrangement joins TRBV13-3 to TRBJ1-3; D may be TRBD1 (6 bases). Trimming removed 5 bases from V and 4 bases from J, with 10 bases in between. CDR3 length: 13 residues. Germline loops: CDR1 NNHDY, CDR2 SYVADS. CDR3 sequence reads: CASRRGVGNTLYF. CDR3 bases read: TGTGCCAGCAGGAGGGGGGTGGGAAATACGCTCTAT.

This clone was found a few times. Gene labels here are mouse ones. The CDR3 end lies 1 residue beyond the end of the read and is filled in from the germline J gene. The chain uses TRBV3 and TRBJ1-4, with D perhaps TRBD1 (5 bases). The CDR3 sequence is 14 residues long. Trimming shortened V by 3 bases and J by 2 bases, and 7 bases separated the two germline ends. Germline assignment: CDR1 SNHLY and CDR2 FYNGKV (reference sequence). The covered CDR3 bases are TGTGCCAGCAGCTTGGACACATCCAACGAAAGATTATTT. Its protein product is CASSLDTSNERLF. The whole CDR3 is CASSLDTSNERLFF.

With regard to this clone: Gene names follow the mouse nomenclature. The read ends 1 residue before the CDR3 terminus; that terminus is restored from the germline J gene. The chain is built from TRBV13-2 and TRBJ1-1, with D possibly matching TRBD1 (6 bases). This CDR3 is built from 15 residues. From germline, CDR1 is NNHNN and CDR2 SYGAGS (reference sequence). Trimming stripped 0 bases from V and 1 base from J, with 10 bases between. The CDR3 bases that were read are TGTGCCAGCGGTGATGCCAGGGGCCGGAACACAGAAGTCTTC. Its translation is CASGDARGRNTEVF. The entire CDR3 protein is CASGDARGRNTEVFF.

For this clone: Here the gene names and germline are mouse. The observed sequence ends 1 residue before the CDR3 terminus, with the missing tail filled in from the germline J gene. The rearrangement uses TRBV13-1 and TRBJ2-4, with 7 positions matching TRBD1. This CDR3 has 13 residues. V was clipped by 5 bases and J by 0 bases; unmatched bases: 0. CDR1 is NSHNY, CDR2 SYGAGN, per germline. The chain's CDR3 is CASRTGSQNTLYF. The CDR3 bases that were read are TGTGCCAGCAGGACAGGGAGTCAAAACACCTTGTAC.

For this clone: At one boundary the junction diverges from the germline segment, which might be a read error. Gene names are mouse gene names. The CDR3 extends 1 residue past the end of the read, so its final part is completed from the germline J gene. This chain uses TRBV13-1 with TRBJ2-3, with 7 positions matching TRBD1. The length of the CDR3 is 15 residues. Germline V gives CDR1 NSHNY, CDR2 SYGAGN. CDR3 bases read: TGTGGCAGCAGTGGCCCCGACAGGGGTGCAGAAACGCTGTAT. This codes for CGSSGPDRGAETLY. The entire CDR3 protein reads CGSSGPDRGAETLYF.

As regards this clone: The gene names given are mouse names. The CDR3 end falls 1 residue outside the read, so it is completed with the germline J gene. Other DNA sequences in this specimen translate into the identical CDR3. V is TRBV5 and J is TRBJ1-1; D is possibly TRBD1 (5 bases). Germline values: CDR1 LGHNA, CDR2 YNLKQL (reference sequence). The CDR3 is 12 amino acids. V was cut by 1 base and J by 5 bases, with 5 bases left in between. The chain's CDR3 is CASSQGQTEVFF. The sequenced part of the CDR3 DNA is TGTGCCAGCAGCCAAGGACAGACAGAAGTCTTC.